This record covers a single T cell receptor (beta chain). Its antigen is currently not known. The data stem from a study of cytomegalovirus exposure and HLA in healthy donors (dated by TCRdb to about 2017). In the study overall: An earlier analysis of approximately 590 of the donors reported 250 to 300 Gb of sequence data and 117 million unique TCR beta sequences from roughly 180 million T cells. Roughly 300 gigabases of sequencing data and approximately 92 million unique TCR sequences made up an early release that covered around 640 HLA-typed donors. The genetic ancestry cluster associated with self-reported Caucasian donors included over 80% of the 398 genotyped donors. The study aimed to test whether cataloging public T cell receptors could reveal signatures of past pathogen exposure. The study profiled the T cell repertoires of hundreds of subjects by immunosequencing and related them to cytomegalovirus serostatus. In addition to the first cohort of 500 to 850 subjects, a separate validation cohort of 120 different subjects was used. To predict cytomegalovirus infection status, the study brought together high-throughput TCR immunosequencing, statistical association of individual TCRs with disease status, and machine learning. A later analysis re-analyzed previously published TCR beta repertoires from roughly 630 donors and added high-resolution HLA genotyping to study TCR occurrence patterns. Rather than using new phenotypic data, the later analysis identified candidate immune exposures from TCR beta sequences and from how often those sequences occurred across donors. In an earlier analysis of roughly 540 of the donors, high-throughput TCR beta sequencing was used to judge whether each TCR beta V gene segment behaved as functional or pseudogenic. Alongside the repertoire data, information on donor age, sex, ethnicity and CMV serostatus was compiled. A later genetic analysis used genome-wide SNP genotypes for about 60% of the 666 donors, treating that subset as a discovery cohort. All discovery cohort repertoires had been generated using a single sequencing platform. Both class I and class II loci were covered by HLA typing, at four-digit resolution. Typing coverage varied by locus: about 620-630 donors for A, B, C, DRB1 and DQB1; roughly 560 for DQA1; over 600 for DPA1; 450 to 480 for DPB1. Roughly five DR-DQ haplotypes were handled as single units for association and clustering because linkage in the cohort was strong. Across approximately 400 genotyped donors of the cohort, an average of roughly 200,000 unique TCR beta nucleotide sequences per donor were sequenced, and 15% to 20% of those sequences were non-productive. The research as a whole found: Linkage disequilibrium might explain the correlated functional status among segregating V segments, but an unknown experimental factor could not be excluded. In both the original and validation cohorts, the classifier was reported to diagnose cytomegalovirus status with high specificity and sensitivity. Because counts were too low, about 18 rarely observed V segments, including chromosome 9 orphons, were excluded from the earlier analysis of some 590 of the donors. In a later analysis, several top co-occurrence clusters were reported to appear linked to parvovirus B19, influenza, CMV and Epstein-Barr virus. In a later analysis, HLA-associated TCR beta chains showed more clonal expansion and lower generation probabilities than non-associated chains that were equally common. The sequencing pipeline was judged likely to have produced a cluster of highly shared sequence variants as a technical artifact. An association between a missense DCLRE1C variant and V-gene and J-gene trimming of TCR beta chains was found in a later genetic analysis and replicated in an independent cohort. An earlier analysis of around 540 of the donors showed that most TCR beta V segments appeared in productive rearrangements either about 87% or about 30% of the time, which broadly matched IMGT annotations. In a later analysis, about 16,000 TCR beta sequences were associated with specific HLA alleles at a false discovery rate of 0.05. The authors suggested that the approach could potentially be extended to other disease states and immunological phenotypes. Because HLA typing was missing for some donors at each locus, association tests included only the typed subset. A further reported finding was that TCR beta sequences accurately predicted the HLA-A and HLA-B alleles for most subjects in the first cohort. A few of the identified cytomegalovirus-associated TCR beta chains were confirmed in vitro to be specific for cytomegalovirus antigens. Some IMGT-functional V segments, including TRBV6-2 and TRBV6-3, could not be distinguished by the 87-base-pair reads and were therefore excluded. When HLA alleles, especially DR and DQ, strongly co-occurred, TCR associations were difficult to assign to individual alleles. In a later analysis, TCR association rates were found to vary across HLA loci, with the most associated TCRs seen for DRB1 alleles and the fewest for HLA-C alleles. Most TCR sequences were observed very rarely across donors, whereas some public TCRs were present in many individuals. A later genetic analysis reported fewer N-insertions in productive TCRs among donors in an Asian-associated ancestry cluster than the approximately 670-donor mean. The only immune exposure information available for the cohort was CMV serostatus. In this cohort, only TCR beta chains were sequenced, and detectable features were limited by the absence of alpha or paired-chain data. Most CMV-associated TCR beta chains appeared to be HLA-restricted in a later analysis, and the HLA associations seemed to be driven largely by CMV exposure. The study listed 150 to 200 TCR beta chains as associated with cytomegalovirus. The presence/absence analyses assumed that sequencing depth was roughly uniform across donors, and that assumption may not be true.

Libraries were constructed by the immunoSEQ multiplex PCR assay. The multiplex PCR relied on a mix of 60 forward primers for TCR Vbeta segments and 13 reverse primers for TCR Jbeta segments. The CDR3 region of rearranged TCR beta genes was amplified from genomic DNA by a multiplex PCR assay. Amplified TCR beta libraries were sequenced as 87-base-pair reads on the Illumina HiSeq System. As for the authors' bioinformatics: A later analysis tallied roughly 76 million unique TCR beta chains across the 666 repertoires, and 10 million to 11 million of those chains were shared by two or more donors. A nearest-neighbor algorithm error-corrected the raw reads and collapsed the reads into unique sequences, merging closely related sequences to remove PCR and sequencing errors. To assign V, D and J gene segments, CDR3 sequences were aligned to IMGT reference sequences. Each retained sequence needed at least a six-nucleotide match to both a V gene segment and a J gene segment. Rearrangements were called productive when the CDR3 lacked stop codons and stayed in frame with V and J; all others were non-productive. CDR3 was defined by IMGT convention, running from the second conserved V-encoded cysteine to the conserved J-encoded phenylalanine. Sequences without an unambiguous match to a single V gene segment were excluded from the earlier analysis of several hundred of the donors. In an earlier analysis of some 590 of the donors, a V segment was called functional when productive rearrangements were above 56.7%, and segregating when the standard deviation between donors exceeded 5%. To diagnose cytomegalovirus status from the catalog of TCR beta chain sequences, a statistical classification framework was built. A later analysis assigned V and J genes by comparing TCR nucleotide sequences with IMGT/GENE-DB human TR gene sequences. In a later analysis, CDR3 sequences and most-parsimonious VDJ recombination scenarios were assigned using the TCRdist pipeline. In a later analysis, every TCR beta chain was defined by the combination of its CDR3 amino acid sequence and its V-gene family, and reads without a unique V-gene family were dropped. In a later analysis, approximately 590 highly shared, low-generation-probability nucleotide sequences were removed to address suspected cross-contamination and a sequencing artifact. A later analysis calculated a clonal expansion index for each public chain from normalized within-repertoire ranks of inferred template counts. Generation probabilities in a later analysis came from a VDJ recombination model fitted to out-of-frame rearrangements, and those results were checked against IGoR. Hypergeometric tests were used in a later analysis to score TCR-TCR, TCR-HLA and TCR-CMV co-occurrence, with a repertoire-size bias correction applied to the TCR pairs. False discovery rates were estimated in a later analysis by permuting HLA or CMV assignments 20 times. In a later analysis, co-occurring TCRs were grouped using DBSCAN, and TCRdist sequence similarity was added for clustering within HLA-allele-positive subsets. Repertoires with fewer than 30,000 or more than 120,000 public chains, plus five repertoires with anomalous nucleotide sharing, were excluded from co-occurrence clustering. Imported from immuneACCESS, the table was reduced by TCRdb to in-frame sequences with V and J called. These copies leave out some clones; in studies compared against another copy, an unresolved V gene accounts for under half, and the cause of the remainder is not known. V and J calls and clone size follow that table, whereas D and trimming were derived from the DNA. The data table for this sample lists 70,000 to 75,000 clones. About 3.8% of the sample is held by the ten biggest clonotypes.

The CDR3 has 13 amino acids, counting the end cysteine and phenylalanine. Of all the DNA, just the CDR3 is kept, 39 bases in frame from base 1. Trimming removed 6 bases from V and 0 bases from J, leaving 5 bases between the germline ends. From a lookup of the germline V gene, CDR1 and CDR2 are KGHSH and LQKENI. The cohort was made up of 666 healthy bone marrow donors. Cohort members were all nominally healthy when sampled, although unrecorded immune exposures were likely present. The donor tested CMV seropositive and was one of the 289 seropositive cohort members. A peripheral blood sample was collected from each donor, and TCR beta sequencing was performed on peripheral blood mononuclear cells. The Qiagen DNeasy Blood Extraction Kit was used to extract genomic DNA from the blood cell samples.

The chain links TRBV18 with TRBJ1-4, with no confident D gene call. The sample consisted of PBMCs. The sequence was collected from a female donor in good health and CMV-seropositive. The sequenced DNA: TGTGCCAGCTCCCCCACAACTAATGAAAAACTGTTTTTT. It translates to CASSPTTNEKLFF.